This TCR beta chain originates from a study of blood T cells in healthy people across ages. Comments on this clonotype: Antigen: not known.

Points from the study as a whole: The study found TCR beta diversity correlated strongly with naive T cell percentage. Compared with aged donors, long-lived donors showed fewer expanded clones, suggesting selection.

There were healthy Caucasian individuals from Russia, aged roughly 6 to 90, serving as donors. Each sample had at least 6.5 million PBMCs isolated. CDR1 and CDR2 from the germline V gene are MDHEN and SYDVKM. With 3 bases removed from V and 7 bases from J, the gap between germline ends came to 13 bases. CDR3 length: 14 residues. A second 7 to 11 cycle PCR used barcoded and J-beta primers. MiXCR, run by TCRdb on the 5' RACE reads, gives a single entry per CDR3 protein. Found here are roughly 1.5 million distinct CDR3 sequences, 35% to 45% of them singletons; the top ten hold over 3.5%. This sequence was found in a woman aged 18-29 years in good health. Material for sequencing was blood. This sequence joins TRBV28 and TRBJ2-1; D is tentatively TRBD1 or TRBD2 (6 bases each). CDR3 DNA: TGTGCCAGCAGTTTGACGGGGGCCTGGAATGAGCAGTTCTTC. Protein product: CASSLTGAWNEQFF. The full variable domain, its missing parts supplied by reference TRBV28 and TRBJ2-1, is DVKVTQSSRYLVKRTGEKVFLECVQDMDHENMFWYRQDPGLGLRLIYFSYDVKMKEKGDIPEGYSVSREKKERFSLILESASTNQTSMYLCASSLTGAWNEQFFGPGTRLTVL.